This T cell receptor (beta chain) comes out of a study of cytomegalovirus exposure and HLA in healthy donors. Germline values: CDR1 SEHNR, CDR2 FQNEAQ (reference sequence). V lost 0 bases and J 3 bases, leaving 6 bases between the germline ends. The CDR3 is 13 residues long. TCRdb keeps only in-frame clones here, not all; method: immunoSEQ multiplex PCR. The sample holds around 190,000 clones, 75% to 90% seen once. The receptor was isolated from a man younger than 35 in good health and CMV-seropositive. V gene TRBV7-9 combines with J gene TRBJ2-7; unclear D gene. Material: PBMCs. The CDR3 coding sequence is TGTGCCAGCAGCTTAGCCCTAAACTACGAGCAGTACTTC. Protein product: CASSLALNYEQYF.